This T cell receptor (beta chain) was profiled in a study of beta chain features in type 1 diabetes. For the study at large: Healthy donors, compared against patients, showed similar age, gender and cell yields. Study conclusions and caveats: Among type 1 diabetes patients, VDJ junctions had fewer insertions and more deletions. Patients with Type 1 diabetes showed moderately but significantly shorter TCRB CDR3s in all four CD4+ subsets. Researchers reported that naive, central memory and Treg TCRB repertoires appeared more similar in patients than in healthy donors.

The authors took one heparinised blood draw, averaging approximately 110 mL, from each donor. Isolated RNA was reverse transcribed in full, so expressed TCRB transcripts were sequenced. Repertoires were generated with immunoSEQ multiplex PCR, while TCRdb's copy carries only in-frame clones and drops some. This table holds hundreds of thousands of clones, approximately 14% found once. V lost 6 bases to trimming and J lost 15 bases; unmatched junction nucleotides: 12. The CDR3 totals 12 residues. Germline loops: CDR1 SGDLS, CDR2 YYNGEE. A word on this clone: The antigen is not known.

This clonotype originated in a man younger than 45 with type 1 diabetes. The chain carries TRBV9 and TRBJ2-1; 7 positions agree with TRBD1. Sequenced input: naive CD4+ T cells from blood. The CDR3 loop is CASKSQGTDLFF. CDR3 DNA: TGTGCCAGCAAATCCCAAGGGACAGACCTGTTCTTC.